Following are 27 T cell receptor beta chains from one sample sequenced in a study of regulatory T cells in long-lasting Graves disease. Time point denoted: newly diagnosed GD, antithyroid drugs for less than 3 months. The TCR library was made from RNA extracted from PBMCs. CDR3 regions were amplified by Arm-PCR using iRepertoire HTBI primers to build TCR beta libraries. One entry per CDR3 protein, called by TCRdb with MiXCR from the multiplex PCR reads. The table lists some 490,000 distinct CDR3 sequences, 12% of them singletons. A further study also used this sample, focusing on T cells in Graves' hyperthyroidism and ophthalmopathy.

The sample in question was peripheral blood mononuclear cells (PBMCs), obtained at new diagnosis, from a patient treated with antithyroid drugs. Receptor source: a woman aged 25 to 45 with Graves disease.

This clonotype has at least ten counts. The V gene is TRBV4-2, the J gene TRBJ1-1; 9 bases match TRBD1. Germline CDR1 is LGHNA and CDR2 is YNFKEQ. The CDR3 covers 15 residues. Trimming at V came to 6 bases and at J to 4 bases, leaving 9 bases not matched to a gene. The CDR3 nucleotides are TGTGCCAGCAGACTACAGGGGGCGCGAGGCACTGAAGCTTTCTTT. Translated: CASRLQGARGTEAFF.

CDR3: CASSSTAVYGYTF. The CDR3 coding sequence is TGTGCCAGCAGTTCGACAGCTGTCTATGGCTACACCTTC. V gene TRBV27 combines with J gene TRBJ1-2; D perhaps matches TRBD1 (5 bases). CDR1 is MNHEY and CDR2 is SMNVEV in the germline V gene (reference sequence). The length of the CDR3 is 13 residues. V shed 4 bases and J shed 4 bases, with 10 bases lying between them.

This clonotype was recorded many times. The chain combines TRBV4-2 with TRBJ1-1; no clear D. V lost 6 bases and J lost 4, with 18 bases in between. Germline V gene sequence: CDR1 LGHNA, CDR2 YNFKEQ. This CDR3 region has 15 residues. CDR3 loop: CASSPMGVRSTEAFF. Written as DNA, the CDR3 is TGTGCCAGCAGTCCGATGGGAGTAAGGAGCACTGAAGCTTTCTTT.

This clonotype was recorded at least ten times. The CDR3 region is CASSRPTTNRSYEQYF. CDR3 coding DNA: TGTGCCAGCAGCCGACCCACGACAAACAGGTCCTACGAGCAGTACTTC. The chain carries TRBV7-9 and TRBJ2-7, with a tentative D call TRBD1 (5 bases). The V and J ends lost 5 bases and 1 base respectively, with 18 bases between them. This CDR3 has 16 residues. Germline CDR1 SEHNR, CDR2 FQNEAQ (reference sequence). The full variable domain, completed using reference TRBV7-9 and TRBJ2-7, is DTGVSQNPRHKITKRGQNVTFRCDPISEHNRLYWYRQTLGQGPEFLTYFQNEAQLEKSRLLSDRFSAERPKGSFSTLEIQRTEQGDSAMYLCASSRPTTNRSYEQYFGPGTRLTVT.

This clonotype was counted ten times or more. The chain employs TRBV2 and TRBJ2-6, with 9 positions matching TRBD1. Germline values: CDR1 SNHLY, CDR2 FYNNEI. V was pared by 7 bases and J by 0 bases, with 10 bases of the junction left unmatched. The CDR3 is 18 amino acids. CDR3 sequence (DNA): TGTGCCAGCAAATGGGACAGGGAATATTACTCTGGGGCCAACGTCCTGACTTTC. Its protein product is CASKWDREYYSGANVLTF.

This sequence joins TRBV10-1 and TRBJ2-7; tentative D call: TRBD1 (6 bases). This CDR3 has 13 residues. Per germline, CDR1 WNHNN and CDR2 SYGVQD (reference sequence). V was clipped by 2 bases and J by 4 bases, with 9 bases between them. The CDR3 reads CASSETGKYEQYF. The CDR3 nucleotides read TGCGCCAGCAGTGAGACAGGGAAATACGAGCAGTACTTC.

This clonotype was counted between two and nine times. DNA for the CDR3: TGTGCCACCAGTGATTTGGGGGCGGCCGAGACCCAGTACTTC. Translated: CATSDLGAAETQYF. The rearrangement links TRBV24-1 to TRBJ2-5; D may be TRBD1 (5 bases). The CDR3 is 14 amino acids. Germline CDR1 reads KGHDR; CDR2 reads SFDVKD. V was pared by 0 bases and J by 5 bases, with 9 bases between.

The chain combines TRBV6-4 with TRBJ2-1, with a weak D call TRBD2 (5 bases). Between the trimmed V and J ends, which lost 3 bases and 10 bases, there was a span of 16 bases. The CDR3 length is 14 residues. Germline V gene lookup returns CDR1 MRHNA and CDR2 SNTAGT. CDR3 sequence (DNA): TGTGCCAGCAGTGAAGTCGCCCCGGGAAGGGAGCAGTTCTTC. It specifies CASSEVAPGREQFF.

This clonotype appeared many times. V usage is TRBV18 and J usage is TRBJ1-1; D gene ambiguous. CDR1 is KGHSH, CDR2 LQKENI, per germline. Deletions cut 0 bases from V and 11 bases from J, with 10 bases between. This CDR3 spans 12 amino acids. The CDR3 nucleotides are TGTGCCAGCTCACCACCGCGGCGAGCGGCTTTCTTT. It encodes CASSPPRRAAFF.

This clonotype was detected ten times or more. The chain is built from TRBV19 and TRBJ1-3; no clear D gene. This CDR3 contains 14 residues. The V gene lost 8 bases and the J gene lost 0 bases, with 11 bases spanning the gap. Germline lookup yields CDR1 LNHDA and CDR2 SQIVND (reference sequence). This chain's CDR3 is CASEKLFSGNTIYF. CDR3 nucleotides: TGTGCCAGTGAGAAACTTTTCTCTGGAAACACCATATATTTT.

This clonotype was picked up many times. CDR3 protein: CAWSKTALNSPLHF. CDR3 bases: TGTGCCTGGAGTAAGACAGCCCTTAATTCACCCCTCCACTTT. The chain couples TRBV30 to TRBJ1-6; D possibly corresponds to TRBD1 (5 bases). Germline CDR1 is GTSNPN and CDR2 is SVGIG (reference sequence). With 2 bases removed from V and 6 bases from J, the gap between germline ends came to 11 bases. This CDR3 is built from 14 residues.

The gene calls are TRBV7-9 and TRBJ1-1, with D perhaps matching TRBD1 (5 bases). Trimming took 3 bases from V and 5 from J, leaving 10 bases between them. The CDR3 has 13 amino acids. Germline assignment: CDR1 SEHNR and CDR2 FQNEAQ (reference sequence). This CDR3 reads CASSFGAETEAFF. Written as DNA, the CDR3 is TGTGCCAGCAGCTTCGGGGCGGAGACTGAAGCTTTCTTT.

The chain carries TRBV18 and TRBJ1-6, with 7 bases lining up with TRBD1. V trimming: 3 bases; J trimming: 0 bases; junction bases outside the gene matches: 5. In germline, CDR1 is KGHSH, CDR2 LQKENI. This CDR3 is 17 amino acids long. The CDR3 coding sequence is TGTGCCAGCTCACCTTTCAACAGGGGCTCCTATAATTCACCCCTCCACTTT. The encoded protein is CASSPFNRGSYNSPLHF. Drawing the rest from reference TRBV18 and TRBJ1-6, the complete variable domain is NAGVMQNPRHLVRRRGQEARLRCSPMKGHSHVYWYRQLPEEGLKFMVYLQKENIIDESGMPKERFSAEFPKEGPSILRIQQVVRGDSAAYFCASSPFNRGSYNSPLHFGNGTRLTVT.

This clonotype was counted ten times or more. The chain recombines TRBV7-9 with TRBJ2-7, with unresolved D. Germline V gene data show CDR1 as SEHNR and CDR2 as FQNEAQ (reference sequence). The CDR3 is 12 residues long. Trimming removed 5 bases at V and 3 bases at J, with 8 bases between. CDR3 bases: TGTGCCAGCAGCCCGTCCCGCTACGAGCAGTACTTC. It translates to CASSPSRYEQYF.

This clonotype was counted at least ten times. V usage is TRBV2 and J usage is TRBJ2-7; tentatively, D is TRBD1 (5 bases). The germline V gene encodes CDR1 SNHLY and CDR2 FYNNEI. The CDR3 loop spans 19 amino acids. The V gene lost 6 bases and the J gene lost 5 bases, with 32 bases spanning the gap. The CDR3 loop reads CASSFPFPSTQGHANEQYF. The CDR3 DNA is TGTGCCAGCAGCTTTCCCTTCCCCTCAACCCAGGGCCATGCTAACGAGCAGTACTTC. Full variable domain (rest looked up from reference TRBV2 and TRBJ2-7): EPEVTQTPSHQVTQMGQEVILRCVPISNHLYFYWYRQILGQKVEFLVSFYNNEISEKSEIFDDQFSVERPDGSNFTLKIRSTKLEDSAMYFCASSFPFPSTQGHANEQYFGPGTRLTVT.

Notes on this clonotype: Likely a read error: the CDR3 ends without its conserved phenylalanine or tryptophan. This chain links TRBV9 with TRBJ2-5; D is unresolved. With 0 bases removed from V and 0 bases from J, the gap between germline ends came to 6 bases. Germline CDR1 and CDR2: SGDLS and YYNGEE. This CDR3 region has 14 residues. The CDR3 DNA reads TGTGCCAGCAGCGTAGGGGTAGACCAAGAGACCCAGTACTGC. Translation gives CASSVGVDQETQYC.

This clonotype has a count of ten or more. The chain recombines TRBV27 with TRBJ1-1, with a weak D call TRBD1 (6 bases). Looked up from germline, CDR1 is MNHEY and CDR2 is SMNVEV (reference sequence). V lost 6 bases to trimming and J lost 4 bases, with 15 bases between them. The CDR3 is made up of 14 amino acids. The CDR3 sequence: CASRSRTGTTEAFF. In DNA, the CDR3 is TGTGCCAGCAGATCCCGTACAGGGACCACTGAAGCTTTCTTT.

This clonotype was counted many times. This chain connects TRBV20-1 to TRBJ1-4, with TRBD1 as a possible D gene (6 bases). With 0 bases removed from V and 8 bases from J, the gap between germline ends came to 16 bases. CDR1 and CDR2 from the germline V gene are DFQATT and SNEGSKA (reference sequence). CDR3 length: 15 residues. The CDR3 reads CSAREGQGTFEKLFF. The CDR3 nucleotides read TGCAGTGCTAGAGAAGGGCAGGGGACATTCGAAAAACTGTTTTTT.

This clonotype was seen more than once but under ten times. The chain employs TRBV28 and TRBJ2-5; possibly TRBD2 for D (6 bases). The CDR3 covers 13 residues. Germline V lookup: CDR1 MDHEN, CDR2 SYDVKM. With 11 bases removed from V and 2 bases from J, the gap between germline ends came to 15 bases. As DNA, the CDR3 is TGTGCCTCGCTGAAGGGGACTCAAGAGACCCAGTACTTC. Protein: CASLKGTQETQYF.

The sample holds many counts of this clonotype. The chain joins TRBV7-2 to TRBJ1-6; possibly TRBD1 for D (6 bases). The CDR3 covers 16 residues. V shed 1 base and J shed 4 bases, with 11 bases lying between them. Germline CDR1 SGHTA, CDR2 FQGNSA. The CDR3 here is CASSLEPQGYNSPLHF. CDR3 DNA: TGTGCCAGCAGCTTAGAGCCGCAGGGGTATAATTCACCCCTCCACTTT.

In this sample, this clonotype turned up many times. The chain couples TRBV7-9 to TRBJ2-7, with D unclear. CDR3 length: 14 residues. V was shortened by 2 bases and J by 0 bases, with 8 bases between the two germline ends. Germline CDR1 is SEHNR and CDR2 is FQNEAQ (reference sequence). The CDR3 spells CASSLRALSYEQYF. The DNA of the CDR3 is TGTGCCAGCAGCTTAAGGGCCCTCTCCTACGAGCAGTACTTC. The variable domain in full, with the rest retrieved from reference TRBV7-9 and TRBJ2-7, is DTGVSQNPRHKITKRGQNVTFRCDPISEHNRLYWYRQTLGQGPEFLTYFQNEAQLEKSRLLSDRFSAERPKGSFSTLEIQRTEQGDSAMYLCASSLRALSYEQYFGPGTRLTVT.

This clonotype has just a few counts. The chain uses TRBV6-5 and TRBJ2-7, with D perhaps TRBD1 or TRBD2 (5 bases each). Germline-derived CDR1 and CDR2 are MNHEY and SVGAGI. The V gene lost 0 bases and the J gene lost 6 bases, with 12 bases spanning the gap. The CDR3 extends over 14 amino acids. The CDR3, as DNA: TGTGCCAGCAGTTACTCAATATTGGGGACCGAGCAGTACTTC. This codes for CASSYSILGTEQYF.

This clonotype came up a few times. CDR3 bases: TGTGCCAGCAGCTTAGTGCAGGGGGCGAAACACGAGCAGTACTTC. Residues: CASSLVQGAKHEQYF. The V gene is TRBV7-9, the J gene TRBJ2-7; TRBD1 agrees at 8 bases. Germline CDR1 reads SEHNR; CDR2 reads FQNEAQ (reference sequence). The CDR3 is 15 residues long. V dropped 1 base and J dropped 5; count of bases not matched to a gene: 7.

V usage is TRBV5-6 and J usage is TRBJ1-4; D might be TRBD1 (5 bases). Germline loops: CDR1 SGHDT, CDR2 YYEEEE. V was clipped by 3 bases and J by 4 bases, with 16 bases between them. This CDR3 is built from 16 residues. CDR3 in amino acids: CASSSLGTGNNEKLFF. CDR3 nucleotide sequence: TGTGCCAGCAGCTCGCTTGGGACGGGGAATAATGAAAAACTGTTTTTT.

This clonotype was picked up one time. The J gene is TRBJ2-1, the V gene TRBV20-1, with a possible D match to TRBD2 (6 bases). Per the germline V gene, CDR1 is DFQATT and CDR2 is SNEGSKA (reference sequence). This CDR3 is built from 11 residues. The CDR3 DNA sequence: TGCAGGGGGGGAACCTACAATGAGCAGTTCTTC. Protein sequence: CRGGTYNEQFF.

This clonotype was recorded many times. The J gene is TRBJ1-4, the V gene TRBV6-5, with 9 bases fitting TRBD1. The CDR3 covers 16 residues. CDR1 and CDR2 from the germline V gene are MNHEY and SVGAGI. The V gene end was trimmed by 0 bases and the J gene end by 12 bases; junction bases not matched to a gene: 11. The CDR3 reads CASSYSRSTGGRELFF. The CDR3 nucleotides are TGTGCCAGCAGTTACTCGAGGTCGACAGGGGGAAGGGAACTGTTTTTT.

V is TRBV28 and J is TRBJ1-4, with D tentatively TRBD1 (5 bases). Germline CDR1 is MDHEN and CDR2 is SYDVKM. The length of the CDR3 is 16 residues. The V and J ends lost 2 bases and 1 base respectively, with 11 bases between them. For the CDR3, the DNA is TGTGCCAGCAGTTTAGACCTCGGGGGAACTAATGAAAAACTGTTTTTT. Its translation is CASSLDLGGTNEKLFF.